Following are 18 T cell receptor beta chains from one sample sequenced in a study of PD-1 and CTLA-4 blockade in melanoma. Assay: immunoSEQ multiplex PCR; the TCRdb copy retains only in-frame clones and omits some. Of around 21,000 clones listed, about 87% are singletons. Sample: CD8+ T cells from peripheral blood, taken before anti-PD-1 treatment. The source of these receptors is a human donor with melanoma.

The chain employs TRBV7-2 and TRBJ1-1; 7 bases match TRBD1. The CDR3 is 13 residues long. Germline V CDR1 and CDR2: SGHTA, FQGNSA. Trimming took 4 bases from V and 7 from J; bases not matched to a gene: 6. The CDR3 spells CASSSLRQGEAFF. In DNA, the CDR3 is TGTGCCAGCAGCTCATTAAGACAGGGTGAAGCTTTCTTT.

The CDR3 sequence is CASSLAIQGENTGELFF. CDR3 nucleotides: TGTGCCAGCAGCTTAGCTATCCAGGGGGAGAACACCGGGGAGCTGTTTTTT. The chain carries TRBV7-8 and TRBJ2-2; 7 bases line up with TRBD1. The germline CDR1 and CDR2 sequences are SGHVS and FQNEAQ. V shed 0 bases and J 1 base; nucleotides not matched to a gene: 5. This CDR3 is built from 17 residues.

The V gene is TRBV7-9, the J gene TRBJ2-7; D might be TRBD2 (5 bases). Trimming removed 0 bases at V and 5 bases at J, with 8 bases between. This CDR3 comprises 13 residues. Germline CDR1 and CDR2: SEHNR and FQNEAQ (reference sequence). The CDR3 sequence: CASSLAQRDEQYF. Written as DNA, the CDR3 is TGTGCCAGCAGCTTAGCCCAGAGGGACGAGCAGTACTTC. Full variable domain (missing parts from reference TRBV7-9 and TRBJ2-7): DTGVSQNPRHKITKRGQNVTFRCDPISEHNRLYWYRQTLGQGPEFLTYFQNEAQLEKSRLLSDRFSAERPKGSFSTLEIQRTEQGDSAMYLCASSLAQRDEQYFGPGTRLTVT.

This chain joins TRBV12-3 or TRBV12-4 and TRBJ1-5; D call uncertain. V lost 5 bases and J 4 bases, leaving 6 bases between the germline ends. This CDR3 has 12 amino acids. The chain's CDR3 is CASSPTNQPQHF. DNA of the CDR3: TGTGCCAGCAGTCCAACTAATCAGCCCCAGCATTTT.

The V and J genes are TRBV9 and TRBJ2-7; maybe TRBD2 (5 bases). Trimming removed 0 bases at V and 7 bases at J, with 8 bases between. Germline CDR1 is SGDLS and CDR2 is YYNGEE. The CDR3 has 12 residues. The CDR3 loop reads CASSVERGEQYF. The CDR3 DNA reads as TGTGCCAGCAGCGTAGAACGCGGGGAGCAGTACTTC.

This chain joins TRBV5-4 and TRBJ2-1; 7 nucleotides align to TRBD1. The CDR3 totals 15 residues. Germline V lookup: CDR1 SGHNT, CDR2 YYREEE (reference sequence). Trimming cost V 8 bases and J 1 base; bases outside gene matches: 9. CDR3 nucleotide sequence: TGTGCCAGTCGACGGGACAGCAAATCCTACAATGAGCAGTTCTTC. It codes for CASRRDSKSYNEQFF.

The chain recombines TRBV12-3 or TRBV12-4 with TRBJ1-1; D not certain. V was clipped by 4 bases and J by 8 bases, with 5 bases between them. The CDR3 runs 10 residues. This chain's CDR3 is CASSSGEAFF. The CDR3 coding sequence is TGTGCCAGCAGTTCCGGGGAAGCTTTCTTT.

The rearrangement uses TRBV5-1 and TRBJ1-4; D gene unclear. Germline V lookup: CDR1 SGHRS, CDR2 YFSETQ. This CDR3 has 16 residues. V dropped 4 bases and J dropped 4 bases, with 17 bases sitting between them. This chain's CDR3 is CASSDAPRSRNEKLFF. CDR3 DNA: TGCGCCAGCAGCGATGCTCCTCGGTCCCGTAATGAAAAACTGTTTTTT.

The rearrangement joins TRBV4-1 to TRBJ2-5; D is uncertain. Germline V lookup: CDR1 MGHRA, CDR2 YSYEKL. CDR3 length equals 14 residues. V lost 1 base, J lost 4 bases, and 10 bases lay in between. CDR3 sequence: CASSQGPPRETQYF. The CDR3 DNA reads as TGCGCCAGCAGCCAAGGCCCCCCCCGAGAGACCCAGTACTTC.

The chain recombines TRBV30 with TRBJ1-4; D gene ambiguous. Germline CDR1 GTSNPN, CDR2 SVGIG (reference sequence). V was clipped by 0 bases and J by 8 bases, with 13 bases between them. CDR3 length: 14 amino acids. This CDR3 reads CAWSVGRVREKLFF. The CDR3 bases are TGTGCCTGGAGTGTCGGGAGGGTGAGGGAAAAACTGTTTTTT.

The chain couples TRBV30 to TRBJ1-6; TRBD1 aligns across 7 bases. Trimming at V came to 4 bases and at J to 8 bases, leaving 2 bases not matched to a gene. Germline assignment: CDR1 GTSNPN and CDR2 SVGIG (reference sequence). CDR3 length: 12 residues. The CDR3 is CAWNGQDSPLHF. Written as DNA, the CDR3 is TGTGCCTGGAACGGACAGGATTCACCCCTCCACTTT.

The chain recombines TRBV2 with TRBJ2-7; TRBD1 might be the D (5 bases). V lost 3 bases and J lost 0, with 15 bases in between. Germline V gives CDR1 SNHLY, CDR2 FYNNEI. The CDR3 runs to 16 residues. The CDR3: CASSDPLDSTSYEQYF. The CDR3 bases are TGTGCCAGCAGTGACCCACTCGACAGTACCTCCTACGAGCAGTACTTC.

CDR3 region: CASTPDSFSGANVLTF. The CDR3 DNA reads TGTGCCAGCACCCCGGACAGCTTCTCTGGGGCCAACGTCCTGACTTTC. The chain carries TRBV4-2 and TRBJ2-6, with D possibly being TRBD1 (6 bases). This CDR3 region has 16 residues. Trimming removed 7 bases at V and 0 bases at J, with 13 bases between. The germline CDR1 and CDR2 sequences are LGHNA and YNFKEQ.

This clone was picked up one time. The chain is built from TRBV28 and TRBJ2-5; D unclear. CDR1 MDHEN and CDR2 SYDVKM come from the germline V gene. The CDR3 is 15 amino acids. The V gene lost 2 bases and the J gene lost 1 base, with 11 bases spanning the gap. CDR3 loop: CASSLEVSAQETQYF. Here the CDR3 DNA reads TGTGCCAGCAGTTTAGAAGTGAGCGCCCAAGAGACCCAGTACTTC.

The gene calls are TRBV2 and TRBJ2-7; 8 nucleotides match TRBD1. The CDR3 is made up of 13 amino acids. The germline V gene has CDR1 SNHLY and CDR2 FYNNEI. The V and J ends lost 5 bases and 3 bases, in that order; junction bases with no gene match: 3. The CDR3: CASSYDRGYEQYF. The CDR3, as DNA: TGTGCCAGCAGTTACGACAGGGGCTACGAGCAGTACTTC.

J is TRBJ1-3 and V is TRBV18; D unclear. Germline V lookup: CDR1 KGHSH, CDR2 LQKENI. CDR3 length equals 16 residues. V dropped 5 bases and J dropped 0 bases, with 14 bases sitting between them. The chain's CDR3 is CASSTYDGSSGNTIYF. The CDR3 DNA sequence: TGTGCCAGCTCAACTTACGACGGTTCCTCTGGAAACACCATATATTTT.

The CDR3 loop reads CASSYPGQGWRDTQYF. The CDR3 DNA reads as TGTGCCAGCAGTTACCCTGGACAGGGATGGAGAGATACGCAGTATTTT. The chain joins TRBV6-5 to TRBJ2-3; 8 bases map to TRBD1. J lost 5 bases, V lost 2 bases, and 9 bases had no gene match. The CDR3 loop spans 16 amino acids. The germline gives CDR1 MNHEY, CDR2 SVGAGI.

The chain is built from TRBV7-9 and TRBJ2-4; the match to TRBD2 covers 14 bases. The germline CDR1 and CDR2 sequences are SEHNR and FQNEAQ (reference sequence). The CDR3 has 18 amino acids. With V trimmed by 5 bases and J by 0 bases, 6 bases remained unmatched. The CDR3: CASSAGLAGVLAKNIQYF. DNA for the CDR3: TGTGCCAGCAGCGCGGGACTAGCGGGAGTGTTAGCCAAAAACATTCAGTACTTC.